This T cell receptor beta chain emerged from a study of CD8+ T cells in alopecia areata. Study-level information: Tofacitinib administration to treated patients was oral, at 5 to 10 mg twice daily. Scoring of severity for treated patients was based on percentage of affected scalp area.

Whole-study findings and limits: Under tofacitinib, fewer expanded CD8+ clones appeared among the top 100 scalp clones.

cDNA serving as the sequencing template came from extracted, reverse transcribed RNA. Libraries were prepared by immunoSEQ multiplex PCR; TCRdb keeps only in-frame clonotypes and omits some of them. Here the sample spans 120,000 or so clones, over 60% being singletons. This clone was detected only once. Its antigen is currently unknown. Trimming left V 4 bases short and J 4 bases short, with 9 bases between. This CDR3 contains 13 residues. Germline CDR1 and CDR2: SGHDT and YYEEEE. Regarding treatment: oral pan-JAK inhibitor, 5-10 mg twice daily. Peripheral blood, together with lesional scalp punch biopsies, was collected from alopecia areata patients.

V gene TRBV5-6 combines with J gene TRBJ1-5; D gene unclear. The sample in question was CD4+ T cells sorted from blood, obtained at week 4, from a patient treated with tofacitinib. The clonotype comes from a human donor with alopecia areata. The DNA of the CDR3 is TGTGCCAGCAGCCCTCGGCTGAATCAGCCCCAGCATTTT. Translated: CASSPRLNQPQHF.